Reported below is one TCR beta chain. Genomic DNA, the template, was used for profiling of the TCR beta VDJ and CDR3. TCRdb recomputed calls from the reads with MiXCR, one row per CDR3 protein. The sample yields roughly 200,000 distinct CDR3 sequences, 63% seen once. This specimen comes from a study of CD8+CD57+ T cells in acquired aplastic anemia. Study overall: The sorted CD4+ and CD8+ cells yielded an average around 3 ug of DNA.

Flow cytometry had shown expanded CD8+CD57+ cells in the patients chosen for sequencing. The study sampled blood from patients who had received no therapy. The specimen sequenced was sorted CD4+, CD8+, or CD8+CD57+ T cells (not recorded which) from PBMCs. The clonotype comes from a human donor with aplastic anemia.

As DNA, the CDR3 is TGCAGTGCTAGGGCACAGGGGGACCCTAACTATGGCTACACCTTC. The encoded protein is CSARAQGDPNYGYTF. The V gene is TRBV20-1, the J gene TRBJ1-2; 8 bases map to TRBD1. Per germline, CDR1 DFQATT and CDR2 SNEGSKA (reference sequence). The CDR3 has 15 residues. Unmatched junction bases numbered 6, after V lost 3 bases and J lost 0 bases.